This TCR beta chain emerged from a study of blood T cell repertoires in COVID-19. Study context: Whether acute or convalescent, the COVID-19 samples came from the United States, Italy and Spain. T cells, B-cell-depleted T cells, or PBMCs provided the cDNA or gDNA that served as material.

Methods used by the authors: Reference gene primer amplification yielded estimated nucleated cell counts. Profiling relied on immunoSEQ multiplex PCR, and the TCRdb table lists in-frame clones only, not all of them. V, J and clone size are taken as reported in that table, and D and trimming were inferred from the DNA itself. There are around 140,000 clones in the sample; about 87% occur only once, and 37% lies in the top ten. CDR3 length equals 16 residues. The ends were cut back, 2 bases at V and 6 bases at J, with 17 bases in the middle. Germline V lookup: CDR1 SNHLY, CDR2 FYNNEI. The V gene is TRBV2, the J gene TRBJ2-4; tentative D call: TRBD2 (7 bases). The receptor was isolated from a man aged 45-65 years who had recovered from COVID-19. Sequencing was carried out using peripheral blood. CDR3: CASSEKSGGHRNIQYF. The CDR3 nucleotides are TGTGCCAGCAGTGAAAAGTCGGGGGGCCACAGAAACATTCAGTACTTC.